The 28 T cell receptor beta chains listed next were all sequenced from one sample in a study of cytotoxic CD8 clonotypes in ibrutinib-treated CLL. Sequencing used immunoSEQ multiplex PCR; TCRdb keeps in-frame clones, though not all of them. The sample shows under 150,000 clones, approximately 81% of them seen only once. This specimen consisted of PBMCs, obtained after 24 months of ibrutinib treatment. The receptors stem from a human donor with chronic lymphocytic leukemia.

The chain employs TRBV29-1 and TRBJ2-3, with a tentative D call TRBD1 (5 bases). The length of the CDR3 is 13 residues. Germline V gives CDR1 SQVTM, CDR2 ANQGSEA. The ends were cut back, 6 bases at V and 0 bases at J, with 10 bases in the middle. The CDR3 here is CSVTDTSTDTQYF. CDR3 sequence (DNA): TGCAGCGTCACGGACACTAGCACAGATACGCAGTATTTT.

The gene calls are TRBV7-6 and TRBJ1-4; weak D call: TRBD1 (5 bases). The CDR3 consists of 14 residues. Germline CDR1 reads SGHVS; CDR2 reads FNYEAQ. Deletions cut 1 base from V and 5 bases from J, with 8 bases between. CDR3 protein: CASSLGGKNEKLFF. CDR3 bases: TGTGCCAGCAGCTTAGGGGGGAAGAATGAAAAACTGTTTTTT.

The gene calls are TRBV19 and TRBJ2-5; 8 bases are shared with TRBD2. Germline V gene data show CDR1 as LNHDA and CDR2 as SQIVND (reference sequence). This CDR3 region has 14 residues. J gave up 7 bases and V 2 bases, and 6 bases lay outside the gene matches. CDR3 sequence (DNA): TGTGCCAGTAGTATAAGCGGGGGAGACGGGACCCAGTACTTC. Translation: CASSISGGDGTQYF.

This chain uses TRBV28 with TRBJ2-7; 7 bases are a match to TRBD2. In germline, CDR1 is MDHEN, CDR2 SYDVKM. The CDR3 has 13 amino acids. V was clipped by 5 bases and J by 3 bases; unmatched bases: 4. CDR3 DNA: TGTGCCAGCAGTCTATCTAGCGGCTACGAGCAGTACTTC. Translated, it gives CASSLSSGYEQYF.

The CDR3 region is CASSLIQGANYGYTF. The CDR3 DNA sequence: TGTGCCAGCAGCCTCATTCAGGGGGCTAACTATGGCTACACCTTC. The J gene is TRBJ1-2, the V gene TRBV9, with TRBD1 matching over 7 bases. V dropped 4 bases and J dropped 0; count of bases not matched to a gene: 6. CDR1 is SGDLS, CDR2 YYNGEE, per germline. This CDR3 contains 15 residues.

CDR3 sequence reads: CASKFRVFSYEQYF. As DNA, the CDR3 is TGTGCCAGCAAGTTCAGGGTGTTCTCCTACGAGCAGTACTTC. The V gene is TRBV19, the J gene TRBJ2-7; tentative D call: TRBD1 (5 bases). CDR1 and CDR2 from the germline V gene are LNHDA and SQIVND (reference sequence). The CDR3 length is 14 residues. V was shortened by 9 bases and J by 0 bases, with 15 bases between the two germline ends. Supplemented by reference TRBV19 and TRBJ2-7, the full variable domain reads DGGITQSPKYLFRKEGQNVTLSCEQNLNHDAMYWYRQDPGQGLRLIYYSQIVNDFQKGDIAEGYSVSREKKESFPLTVTSAQKNPTAFYLCASKFRVFSYEQYFGPGTRLTVT.

Note on this clone: The same CDR3 can be traced to other DNA sequences in this sample. The rearrangement joins TRBV5-1 to TRBJ1-3; the D gene is possibly TRBD1 (5 bases). V lost 0 bases to trimming and J lost 0 bases, with 10 bases between them. Germline V gene sequence: CDR1 SGHRS, CDR2 YFSETQ. This CDR3 has 16 amino acids. The CDR3, as DNA: TGCGCCAGCAGCTTGGGGACATATGACTCTGGAAACACCATATATTTT. The encoded protein is CASSLGTYDSGNTIYF.

J is TRBJ2-1 and V is TRBV9; 10 nucleotides align to TRBD2. Germline-derived CDR1 and CDR2 are SGDLS and YYNGEE. This CDR3 is 18 amino acids long. The ends lost 4 bases at V and 2 bases at J; junction bases unmatched: 12. The CDR3 DNA reads as TGTGCCAGCAGCTCCGAGATGGGTAGCGGGGGGACCTACAATGAGCAGTTCTTC. Encoded protein: CASSSEMGSGGTYNEQFF.

V and J are TRBV5-1 and TRBJ2-3; 7 bases agree with TRBD2. J gave up 0 bases and V 1 base, and 2 bases lay outside the gene matches. Germline V lookup: CDR1 SGHRS, CDR2 YFSETQ. This CDR3 is built from 15 residues. The CDR3 sequence is CASSLWRESTDTQYF. CDR3 nucleotide sequence: TGCGCCAGCAGCTTGTGGCGGGAGAGCACAGATACGCAGTATTTT. The full variable domain, rest sourced from reference TRBV5-1 and TRBJ2-3, is KAGVTQTPRYLIKTRGQQVTLSCSPISGHRSVSWYQQTPGQGLQFLFEYFSETQRNKGNFPGRFSGRQFSNSRSEMNVSTLELGDSALYLCASSLWRESTDTQYFGPGTRLTVL.

The V and J genes are TRBV6-5 and TRBJ2-7, with D perhaps matching TRBD2 (6 bases). The CDR3 is 14 residues long. Germline V lookup: CDR1 MNHEY, CDR2 SVGAGI. Trimming cost V 6 bases and J 0 bases, with 12 bases left between them. The CDR3 DNA reads TGTGCCAGCAGGGTTAGCGGATCCTCCTACGAGCAGTACTTC. Protein: CASRVSGSSYEQYF.

This rearrangement joins TRBV18 to TRBJ2-7, with D possibly matching TRBD1 (6 bases). V lost 6 bases and J lost 1, with 16 bases in between. Germline V gives CDR1 KGHSH, CDR2 LQKENI. This CDR3 comprises 15 residues. This CDR3 reads CASSQGLGQSYEQYF. The CDR3 DNA reads TGTGCCAGCTCCCAAGGACTCGGACAGTCCTACGAGCAGTACTTC.

This clone was seen once. Here the CDR3 DNA reads TGTGCCAGCAGTTATAGCCCGGGGGGCCCCGGAAACACCATATATTTT. Its translation: CASSYSPGGPGNTIYF. The chain recombines TRBV6-6 with TRBJ1-3, with a tentative D call TRBD1 (6 bases). Deletions cut 3 bases from V and 4 bases from J, with 16 bases between. Germline V gives CDR1 MNHNY, CDR2 SVGAGI (reference sequence). The CDR3 totals 16 residues.

V usage is TRBV6-6 and J usage is TRBJ2-1; TRBD1 matches 9 bases. The CDR3 is 14 residues long. In germline, CDR1 is MNHNY, CDR2 SVGAGI (reference sequence). V gave up 6 bases and J gave up 8 bases; unmatched junction bases: 8. The CDR3: CASSRPGQGDEQFF. In nucleotides, the CDR3 is TGTGCCAGCAGCCGTCCGGGACAGGGTGATGAGCAGTTCTTC.

The chain combines TRBV5-4 with TRBJ1-4; unclear D gene. Trimming stripped 4 bases from V and 0 bases from J, with 4 bases between. The germline gives CDR1 SGHNT, CDR2 YYREEE (reference sequence). The CDR3 spans 13 residues. CDR3: CASSTTTNEKLFF. DNA for the CDR3: TGTGCCAGCAGCACCACAACTAATGAAAAACTGTTTTTT.

This chain joins TRBV7-8 and TRBJ2-7; possibly TRBD1 for D (5 bases). This CDR3 spans 16 amino acids. Germline loops: CDR1 SGHVS, CDR2 FQNEAQ. V dropped 1 base and J dropped 0 bases, with 13 bases sitting between them. CDR3 nucleotide sequence: TGTGCCAGCAGCTTAGGCAGGGAATTTAGCTCCTACGAGCAGTACTTC. Translation: CASSLGREFSSYEQYF.

This rearrangement joins TRBV6-6 to TRBJ2-3; D is unresolved. With 4 bases removed from V and 7 bases from J, the gap between germline ends came to 6 bases. The CDR3 totals 11 residues. Germline CDR1 and CDR2: MNHNY and SVGAGI (reference sequence). CDR3 protein: CASSLAHTQYF. Here the CDR3 DNA reads TGTGCCAGCAGTTTGGCCCATACGCAGTATTTT.

The gene calls are TRBV7-9 and TRBJ2-6; maybe TRBD1 (6 bases). The CDR3 sequence is 16 residues long. The germline gives CDR1 SEHNR, CDR2 FQNEAQ (reference sequence). Between the trimmed V and J ends, which lost 5 bases and 0 bases, there was a span of 11 bases. The CDR3 coding sequence is TGTGCCAGCAGCACCAGGACAGACTCTGGGGCCAACGTCCTGACTTTC. Protein: CASSTRTDSGANVLTF.

The V gene is TRBV12-2, the J gene TRBJ2-6; the table's D call TRBD2 went unverified against the DNA. TRBV12-2 is deemed a pseudogene. The CDR3 extends over 13 amino acids. CDR3 sequence: CARYPSGANVLTF. CDR3 bases: TGTGCACGGTATCCCTCTGGGGCCAACGTCCTGACTTTC.

This clone was detected only a few times. The chain joins TRBV5-4 to TRBJ1-2; TRBD1 matches 7 bases. Unmatched junction bases numbered 2, after V lost 4 bases and J lost 2 bases. The CDR3 is 13 residues long. Germline CDR1 SGHNT, CDR2 YYREEE (reference sequence). The CDR3: CASSPGQNYGYTF. The CDR3 bases are TGTGCCAGCAGCCCGGGACAGAACTATGGCTACACCTTC. Full variable domain (outside the CDR3, taken from reference TRBV5-4 and TRBJ1-2): ETGVTQSPTHLIKTRGQQVTLRCSSQSGHNTVSWYQQALGQGPQFIFQYYREEENGRGNFPPRFSGLQFPNYSSELNVNALELDDSALYLCASSPGQNYGYTFGSGTRLTVV.

The chain combines TRBV27 with TRBJ2-7; D is uncertain. The V gene lost 6 bases and the J gene lost 4 bases, with 13 bases spanning the gap. Germline CDR1 MNHEY, CDR2 SMNVEV (reference sequence). This CDR3 spans 13 amino acids. CDR3 DNA: TGTGCCAGCAGCTCCCGGTCCGGGTACGAGCAGTACTTC. This codes for CASSSRSGYEQYF.

The V and J genes are TRBV15 and TRBJ1-4; D gene uncertain. This CDR3 has 13 residues. The V end was cut by 2 bases, the J end by 4 bases, with 5 bases between. Germline V gives CDR1 LNHNV, CDR2 YYDKDF (reference sequence). This chain's CDR3 is CATSRQLNEKLFF. The CDR3 nucleotides read TGTGCCACCAGCAGACAGCTTAATGAAAAACTGTTTTTT. The full variable domain, completed using reference TRBV15 and TRBJ1-4, is DAMVIQNPRYQVTQFGKPVTLSCSQTLNHNVMYWYQQKSSQAPKLLFHYYDKDFNNEADTPDNFQSRRPNTSFCFLDIRSPGLGDTAMYLCATSRQLNEKLFFGSGTQLSVL.

This clone has more than one count but fewer than ten. This chain connects TRBV4-1 to TRBJ1-5; D is ambiguous. The CDR3 length is 15 residues. The V gene lost 1 base and the J gene lost 2 bases, with 9 bases spanning the gap. CDR1 is MGHRA, CDR2 YSYEKL, per germline. CDR3 sequence: CASSQALLGNQPQHF. The CDR3 DNA reads as TGCGCCAGCAGCCAAGCCCTCCTTGGCAATCAGCCCCAGCATTTT.

The chain couples TRBV19 to TRBJ2-1; TRBD1 aligns across 9 bases. The CDR3 extends over 15 amino acids. Germline-derived CDR1 and CDR2 are LNHDA and SQIVND (reference sequence). V lost 3 bases to trimming and J lost 7 bases; unmatched junction nucleotides: 7. Written as DNA, the CDR3 is TGTGCCAGTAGTATTTCTGGGACAGGGTATAATGAGCAGTTCTTC. Its translation is CASSISGTGYNEQFF.

This clone was seen only a few times. The chain carries TRBV9 and TRBJ1-5; weak D call: TRBD1 (5 bases). The CDR3 runs to 15 residues. Germline V gene lookup returns CDR1 SGDLS and CDR2 YYNGEE. Trimming left V 0 bases short and J 2 bases short, with 9 bases between. The DNA of the CDR3 is TGTGCCAGCAGCGTAGGCGGGGGTGGCAATCAGCCCCAGCATTTT. Its protein product is CASSVGGGGNQPQHF.

The genes are TRBV27 and TRBJ1-4; D possibly corresponds to TRBD1 (5 bases). Trimming cost V 1 base and J 4 bases, with 10 bases left between them. This CDR3 is 15 amino acids long. Germline V gene lookup returns CDR1 MNHEY and CDR2 SMNVEV (reference sequence). The CDR3 loop reads CASSLFRGRNEKLFF. The CDR3 bases are TGTGCCAGCAGTTTATTTAGGGGTCGTAATGAAAAACTGTTTTTT. Using reference TRBV27 and TRBJ1-4 for the parts outside the CDR3, the full variable domain is EAQVTQNPRYLITVTGKKLTVTCSQNMNHEYMSWYRQDPGLGLRQIYYSMNVEVTDKGDVPEGYKVSRKEKRNFPLILESPSPNQTSLYFCASSLFRGRNEKLFFGSGTQLSVL.

The rearrangement links TRBV4-2 to TRBJ2-1; 8 nucleotides match TRBD2. With 4 bases clipped from V and 7 bases from J, the junction kept 6 bases outside the gene matches. Germline-derived CDR1 and CDR2 are LGHNA and YNFKEQ. CDR3 length: 14 amino acids. The CDR3 DNA reads as TGTGCCAGCAGCCCGAGGACTAGCCTAAATGAGCAGTTCTTC. Translated: CASSPRTSLNEQFF.

The chain links TRBV5-1 to TRBJ1-2, with 9 bases that match TRBD1. Germline V gives CDR1 SGHRS, CDR2 YFSETQ. V lost 4 bases and J lost 8; bases outside the gene matches: 3. The CDR3 length is 12 residues. The CDR3 sequence: CASSPGTGGYTF. Written as DNA, the CDR3 is TGCGCCAGCAGCCCCGGGACAGGGGGCTACACCTTC.

The genes are TRBV6-5 and TRBJ1-2; the D gene is possibly TRBD1 (6 bases). The V gene's germline CDR1 is MNHEY and CDR2 SVGAGI. V lost 6 bases, J lost 2 bases, and 16 bases lay in between. The CDR3 consists of 15 residues. The CDR3 protein is CASRGPGQGNYGYTF. The CDR3 coding sequence is TGTGCCAGCAGGGGCCCGGGGCAGGGGAACTATGGCTACACCTTC.